This TCR beta chain was documented in a study of shared clonotypes between healthy human individuals. Measured with immunoSEQ multiplex PCR; TCRdb has only the in-frame clones, and not every one. The sample consists of about 680,000 clones, just over 90% of them appearing once. The study, taken as a whole, reports: Generation of non-shared clonotypes was less probable than generation of clonotypes shared by all four donors. Apart from blood, nothing was sampled; tissue repertoires likely differ.

Naive CD8 cells lacked CD45RO and underwent positive selection for CCR7, leaving out terminally differentiated effector memory CD45RA+ cells. Note on this clone: As yet, its antigen is unknown. This specimen includes other DNA sequences encoding the same CDR3.

The CDR3 loop spans 12 amino acids. Trimming removed 0 bases at V and 5 bases at J, with 5 bases between. CDR1 and CDR2 (germline): SGHRS, YFSETQ. V usage is TRBV5-1 and J usage is TRBJ2-5, with D unresolved. The source is a young man in good health. The specimen sequenced was naive CD8+ T cells sorted from blood. The CDR3 loop reads CASSLGAETQYF. CDR3 bases: TGCGCCAGCAGCTTGGGGGCGGAGACCCAGTACTTC.